The 15 T cell receptor beta chains presented below share a single source sample, sequenced in a study of blood T cell repertoires in COVID-19. Generated by immunoSEQ multiplex PCR, the TCRdb table keeps only in-frame clones and is missing some. The data contain fewer than 450,000 clones, around 88% of them seen just once; the ten biggest clones take up approximately 12%. Sequencing was performed on peripheral blood. The receptors originated from a woman between 45 and 65 years old with COVID-19, enrolled during active disease.

The genes are TRBV6-1 and TRBJ2-7; D ambiguous. Between the trimmed V and J ends, which lost 1 base and 1 base, there was a span of 11 bases. CDR1 is MNHNS and CDR2 is SASEGT in the germline V gene. The CDR3 sequence is 15 residues long. In DNA, the CDR3 is TGTGCCAGCAGTGAAGGGGCAACAGTTTCCTACGAGCAGTACTTC. Translated, it gives CASSEGATVSYEQYF.

The chain links TRBV3-1 (or the pseudogene TRBV3-2) to TRBJ1-5, with 7 bases fitting TRBD1. CDR3 size: 14 residues. V dropped 2 bases and J dropped 8; count of bases not matched to a gene: 6. Germline values: CDR1 LGHDT, CDR2 YNNKEL (reference sequence). The DNA of the CDR3 is TGTGCCAGCAGCCAAAACGAGGGGGCGAAGCCCCAGCATTTT. This gives the protein CASSQNEGAKPQHF.

The chain carries TRBV5-6 and TRBJ1-1; TRBD1 matches at 8 bases. After removal of 5 bases from V and 6 bases from J, the junction contained 12 bases not matched to a gene. The CDR3 spans 15 residues. Germline loops: CDR1 SGHDT, CDR2 YYEEEE. CDR3: CASSFISRGPPEAFF. CDR3 nucleotides: TGTGCCAGCAGTTTCATATCCAGGGGGCCACCTGAAGCTTTCTTT.

The chain has TRBV9 and TRBJ1-2; maybe TRBD1 (6 bases). Germline V CDR1 and CDR2: SGDLS, YYNGEE. There are 16 residues in the CDR3. Trimming shortened V by 2 bases and J by 8 bases, and 22 bases separated the two germline ends. The chain's CDR3 is CASSVSHGQGLTGYTF. The CDR3 DNA follows: TGTGCCAGCAGCGTCTCCCACGGGCAGGGGTTAACCGGCTACACCTTC.

V is TRBV30 and J is TRBJ2-5, with TRBD1 as a possible D gene (6 bases). Germline V CDR1 and CDR2: GTSNPN, SVGIG (reference sequence). The CDR3 totals 13 residues. Trimming took 4 bases from V and 4 from J, leaving 13 bases between them. The CDR3 reads CAWTNEQGETQYF. The CDR3 DNA sequence: TGTGCCTGGACTAATGAACAGGGAGAGACCCAGTACTTC.

The V call is TRBV2, the J call TRBJ1-2, with D unresolved. From germline, CDR1 is SNHLY and CDR2 FYNNEI. V lost 7 bases, J lost 1 base, and 13 bases lay in between. This CDR3 contains 14 residues. The CDR3 protein is CASTAGSYNYGYTF. For the CDR3, the DNA is TGTGCCAGCACTGCGGGGTCCTATAACTATGGCTACACCTTC.

J is TRBJ2-6 and V is TRBV3-1 (or the pseudogene TRBV3-2); D is ambiguous. The CDR3 is 15 amino acids. Germline loops: CDR1 LGHDT, CDR2 YNNKEL (reference sequence). V lost 4 bases and J 0 bases, leaving 7 bases between the germline ends. CDR3 DNA: TGTGCCAGCAGCCGCGATTACTCTGGGGCCAACGTCCTGACTTTC. As protein: CASSRDYSGANVLTF.

The rearrangement uses TRBV2 and TRBJ2-3, with D tentatively TRBD2 (5 bases). Per germline, CDR1 SNHLY and CDR2 FYNNEI. CDR3 length equals 11 residues. V gave up 8 bases and J gave up 4 bases, with 7 bases separating them. The DNA for the CDR3 is TGTGCCAGCGAGGGCTCAGATACGCAGTATTTT. Translated, it gives CASEGSDTQYF.

This chain uses TRBV3-1 (or the pseudogene TRBV3-2) with TRBJ2-1; D is perhaps TRBD1 (5 bases). The ends were cut back, 1 base at V and 6 bases at J, with 13 bases in the middle. The CDR3 totals 15 residues. The germline V gene has CDR1 LGHDT and CDR2 YNNKEL (reference sequence). The CDR3 sequence: CASSQGGGVGNEQFF. The DNA for the CDR3 is TGTGCCAGCAGCCAAGGGGGCGGTGTCGGCAATGAGCAGTTCTTC.

The chain couples TRBV6-4 to TRBJ2-3, with 8 bases matching TRBD1. The CDR3 contains 16 residues. Germline V gene sequence: CDR1 MRHNA, CDR2 SNTAGT. Trimming at V came to 5 bases and at J to 0 bases, leaving 7 bases not matched to a gene. The CDR3 bases are TGTGCCAGCAGTCAATACAGGGGGTCTAGCACAGATACGCAGTATTTT. Amino acid sequence: CASSQYRGSSTDTQYF.

V and J are TRBV6-6 and TRBJ2-2; 8 nucleotides align to TRBD1. CDR1 MNHNY and CDR2 SVGAGI come from the germline V gene (reference sequence). The CDR3 is 16 amino acids. With 6 bases clipped from V and 6 bases from J, the junction kept 12 bases outside the gene matches. The CDR3 sequence is CASRPTGGIIPGELFF. As DNA, the CDR3 is TGTGCCAGCAGGCCCACAGGGGGGATTATCCCCGGGGAGCTGTTTTTT.

The rearrangement links TRBV9 to TRBJ1-2, with TRBD1 identical over 9 bases. The length of the CDR3 is 13 residues. The V and J ends lost 5 bases and 8 bases, in that order; junction bases with no gene match: 7. The germline V gene encodes CDR1 SGDLS and CDR2 YYNGEE. DNA for the CDR3: TGTGCCAGCAGAAGGGGGACAGGGTTCGGCTACACCTTC. As protein: CASRRGTGFGYTF.

This clone was seen just once. The gene calls are TRBV5-8 and TRBJ2-6, with D maybe TRBD1 (6 bases). The CDR3 length is 17 residues. The germline CDR1 and CDR2 sequences are SGHTS and YDEGEE. Trimming removed 2 bases at V and 1 base at J, with 13 bases between. CDR3 amino acids: CASSLQGYWSGANVLTF. In DNA, the CDR3 is TGTGCCAGCAGCTTACAGGGTTACTGGTCTGGGGCCAACGTCCTGACTTTC.

The V and J genes are TRBV28 and TRBJ2-3, with D maybe TRBD1 (6 bases). The CDR3 is 13 residues long. Trimming shortened V by 2 bases and J by 7 bases, and 10 bases separated the two germline ends. Germline loops: CDR1 MDHEN, CDR2 SYDVKM. CDR3 in DNA: TGTGCCAGCAGTTTAAGGGGGTACAATACGCAGTATTTT. It specifies CASSLRGYNTQYF.

The chain is built from TRBV4-1 and TRBJ1-1, with 7 nucleotides matching TRBD1. Germline loops: CDR1 MGHRA, CDR2 YSYEKL. V lost 1 base to trimming and J lost 5 bases; unmatched junction nucleotides: 13. The CDR3 spans 17 residues. DNA of the CDR3: TGCGCCAGCAGCCAAGGGGACCAGACAGGGTATAAAACTGAAGCTTTCTTT. Translating gives CASSQGDQTGYKTEAFF.